This T cell receptor (beta chain) stems from a study of T-cell reconstitution after alpha-beta-depleted transplantation in children. General study points: Several hundred graft clones that had expanded were reportedly the source of alpha-beta T cells about two months after transplant. The origin of high day-60 TCRbeta diversity in some patients lay in surviving recipient T cells and thymic progenitors. Newly produced T cells mostly accounted for T-cell counts and diversity one year post-transplant.

Unique molecular identifiers were incorporated during preparation of the TCRbeta library. TCRdb processed the PCR reads anew with MiXCR; each CDR3 protein has one entry. This table has under 70,000 distinct CDR3 sequences, 11% appearing once. The germline V gene has CDR1 SGDLS and CDR2 YYNGEE. This CDR3 is 16 amino acids long. V lost 4 bases to trimming and J lost 1 base, with 16 bases between them. This clonotype was recorded at least ten times. Its cognate antigen is unknown. This TCR came from a boy younger than 18 with acute myeloid leukemia, due to receive a stem cell transplant. This chain links TRBV9 with TRBJ2-3, with D tentatively TRBD1 (6 bases). Source: PBMCs, taken before TCRalphabeta/CD19-depleted stem cell transplant. The CDR3 DNA sequence: TGTGCCAGCAGCACAAGAGCAGGGGCCGGCACAGATACGCAGTATTTT. It is translated as CASSTRAGAGTDTQYF.